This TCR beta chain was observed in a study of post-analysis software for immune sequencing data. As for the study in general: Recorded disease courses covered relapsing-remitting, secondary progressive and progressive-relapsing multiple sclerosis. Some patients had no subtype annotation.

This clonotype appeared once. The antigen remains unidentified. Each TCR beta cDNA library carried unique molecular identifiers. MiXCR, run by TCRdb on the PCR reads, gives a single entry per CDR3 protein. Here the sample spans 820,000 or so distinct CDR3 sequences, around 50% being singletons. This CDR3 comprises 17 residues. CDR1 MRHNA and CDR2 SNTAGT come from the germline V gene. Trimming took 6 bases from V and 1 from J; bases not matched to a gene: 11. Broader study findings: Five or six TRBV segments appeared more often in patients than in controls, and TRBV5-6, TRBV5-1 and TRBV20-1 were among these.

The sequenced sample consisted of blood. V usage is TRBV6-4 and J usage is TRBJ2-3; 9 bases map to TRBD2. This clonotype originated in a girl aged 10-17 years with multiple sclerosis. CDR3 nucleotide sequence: TGTGCCAGCAGGCGGGTAGCGGGAGAGGAGGGCACAGATACGCAGTATTTT. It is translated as CASRRVAGEEGTDTQYF.